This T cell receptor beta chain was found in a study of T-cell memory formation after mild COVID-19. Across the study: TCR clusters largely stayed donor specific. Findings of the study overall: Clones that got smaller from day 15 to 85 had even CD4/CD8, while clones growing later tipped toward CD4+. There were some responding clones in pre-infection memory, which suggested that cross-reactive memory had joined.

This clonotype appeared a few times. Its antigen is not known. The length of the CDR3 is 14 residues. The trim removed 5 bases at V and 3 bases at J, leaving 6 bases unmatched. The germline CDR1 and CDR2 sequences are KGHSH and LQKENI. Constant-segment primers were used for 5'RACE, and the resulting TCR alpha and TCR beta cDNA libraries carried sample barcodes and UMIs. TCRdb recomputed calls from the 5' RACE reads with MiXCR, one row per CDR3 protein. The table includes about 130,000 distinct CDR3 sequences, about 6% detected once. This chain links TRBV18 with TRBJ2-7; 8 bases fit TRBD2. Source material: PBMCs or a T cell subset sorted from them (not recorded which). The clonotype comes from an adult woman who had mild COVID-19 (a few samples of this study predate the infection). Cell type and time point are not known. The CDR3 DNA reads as TGTGCCAGCTCAATGAGCGGGGGAAACTACGAGCAGTACTTC. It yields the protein CASSMSGGNYEQYF.